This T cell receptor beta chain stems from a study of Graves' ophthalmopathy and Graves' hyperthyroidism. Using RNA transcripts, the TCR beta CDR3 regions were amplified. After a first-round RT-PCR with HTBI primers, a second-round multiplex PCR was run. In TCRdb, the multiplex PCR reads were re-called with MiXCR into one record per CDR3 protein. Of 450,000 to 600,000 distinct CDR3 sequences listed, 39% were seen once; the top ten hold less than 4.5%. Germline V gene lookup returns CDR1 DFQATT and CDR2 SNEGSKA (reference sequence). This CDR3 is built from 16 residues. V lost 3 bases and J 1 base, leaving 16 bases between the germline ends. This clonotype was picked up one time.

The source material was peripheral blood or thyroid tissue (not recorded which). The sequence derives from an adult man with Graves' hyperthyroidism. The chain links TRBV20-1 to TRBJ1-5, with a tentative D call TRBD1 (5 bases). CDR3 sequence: CSARLIGAGSNQPQHF. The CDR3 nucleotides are TGCAGTGCTAGGCTAATAGGGGCAGGGAGCAATCAGCCCCAGCATTTT.